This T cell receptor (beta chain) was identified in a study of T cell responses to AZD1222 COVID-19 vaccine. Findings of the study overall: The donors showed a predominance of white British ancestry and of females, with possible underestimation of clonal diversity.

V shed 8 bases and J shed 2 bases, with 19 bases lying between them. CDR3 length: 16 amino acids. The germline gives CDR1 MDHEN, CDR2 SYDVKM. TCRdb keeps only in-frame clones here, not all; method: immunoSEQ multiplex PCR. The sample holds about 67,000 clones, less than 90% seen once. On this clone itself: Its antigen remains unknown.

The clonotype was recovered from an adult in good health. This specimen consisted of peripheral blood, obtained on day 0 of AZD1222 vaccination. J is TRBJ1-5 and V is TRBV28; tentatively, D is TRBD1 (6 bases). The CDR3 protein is CASSVRGEFRNQPQHF. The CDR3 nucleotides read TGTGCCAGCTCAGTTAGGGGGGAATTTCGCAATCAGCCCCAGCATTTT.